This TCR beta chain was identified during a study of patients and donors after allogeneic stem cell transplantation. V was trimmed by 4 bases and J by 5 bases, leaving 27 bases between them. CDR3 size: 18 residues. Germline V gives CDR1 SGHRS, CDR2 YFSETQ. TCRdb re-analysed the RT-PCR reads in MiXCR, keeping a single row per CDR3 protein. The repertoire consists of about 24,000 distinct CDR3 sequences, with roughly 43% occurring once and the leading ten covering around 72%. Source material: blood, either unsorted or a sorted T cell fraction (not recorded which). This TCR was recovered from a human donor who was either an allogeneic HSCT recipient or a stem cell or donor lymphocyte infusion donor (not recorded which). It is not recorded whose cells these are; they may come from a transplant donor. This chain joins TRBV5-1 and TRBJ1-1; D not resolved. As DNA, the CDR3 is TGCGCCAGCAGCGGGAGGTTGGGGATTTCTATTCGGCGGACTGAAGCTTTCTTT. It specifies CASSGRLGISIRRTEAFF. The full variable domain, rest sourced from reference TRBV5-1 and TRBJ1-1, is KAGVTQTPRYLIKTRGQQVTLSCSPISGHRSVSWYQQTPGQGLQFLFEYFSETQRNKGNFPGRFSGRQFSNSRSEMNVSTLELGDSALYLCASSGRLGISIRRTEAFFGQGTRLTVV.